These 9 T cell receptor beta chains share one sample of origin, sequenced in a study of T-cell reconstitution after alpha-beta-depleted transplantation in children. Unique molecular identifiers were incorporated during preparation of the TCRbeta library. TCRdb ran MiXCR on the PCR reads and lists one entry per CDR3 protein. The sample lists about 540,000 distinct CDR3 sequences; around 16% were seen once. The sample in question was PBMCs from the stem cell graft donor, obtained from the stem cell graft. These TCRs come from a human donor who donated a stem cell graft to a child with acute lymphoblastic leukemia.

This clonotype came up a few times. The chain carries TRBV20-1 and TRBJ2-1; possibly TRBD1 for D (5 bases). From germline, CDR1 is DFQATT and CDR2 SNEGSKA (reference sequence). V was cut by 3 bases and J by 8 bases, with 20 bases left in between. The CDR3 runs to 15 residues. CDR3 coding DNA: TGCAGTGCTAGGGACATGGGGTCTCTCCAGGATGAGCAGTTCTTC. It translates to CSARDMGSLQDEQFF.

This clonotype was seen only a few times. The CDR3 spells CASSLEAEETQYF. The CDR3 region has the DNA TGTGCCAGCAGCTTAGAGGCTGAAGAGACCCAGTACTTC. J is TRBJ2-5 and V is TRBV7-2; D gene unclear. Germline CDR1 reads SGHTA; CDR2 reads FQGNSA. This CDR3 spans 13 amino acids. The V gene lost 1 base and the J gene lost 3 bases, with 6 bases spanning the gap.

A few counts support this clonotype. The chain links TRBV19 to TRBJ2-7; 8 bases align to TRBD1. This CDR3 contains 16 residues. J lost 0 bases, V lost 4 bases, and 8 bases had no gene match. The germline V gene has CDR1 LNHDA and CDR2 SQIVND (reference sequence). The CDR3 here is CASSTLTGQASYEQYF. In nucleotides, the CDR3 is TGTGCCAGTAGTACTTTAACGGGACAGGCCTCCTACGAGCAGTACTTC.

The chain combines TRBV7-9 with TRBJ1-2; TRBD1 is a possible D gene (5 bases). Germline V gives CDR1 SEHNR, CDR2 FQNEAQ (reference sequence). The CDR3 runs 16 residues. V was trimmed by 0 bases and J by 1 base, leaving 12 bases between them. DNA of the CDR3: TGTGCCAGCAGCTTAGCCGGTGGGACGATTAACTATGGCTACACCTTC. Its protein product is CASSLAGGTINYGYTF.

This clonotype has ten or more counts. This chain links TRBV20-1 with TRBJ1-2; D may be TRBD1 (6 bases). The CDR3 runs 15 residues. Germline CDR1 reads DFQATT; CDR2 reads SNEGSKA (reference sequence). Trimming took off 7 bases at V and 0 bases at J, with 18 bases between the two ends. In DNA form, the CDR3 reads TGCAGTGTATTCGACAGGATTTCATCTAACTATGGCTACACCTTC. Its protein product is CSVFDRISSNYGYTF.

This sequence joins TRBV6-6 and TRBJ2-1, with 9 bases that match TRBD2. J lost 7 bases, V lost 6 bases, and 4 bases had no gene match. The CDR3 has 13 amino acids. CDR1 MNHNY and CDR2 SVGAGI come from the germline V gene (reference sequence). CDR3 nucleotides: TGTGCCAGCAGGTTTAGCGGGAGAAATGAGCAGTTCTTC. This codes for CASRFSGRNEQFF.

In this sample, this clonotype turned up a few times. Here the CDR3 omits its conserved ending phenylalanine or tryptophan, so a read error is the likely source. This sequence joins TRBV6-1 and TRBJ1-1; D remains ambiguous. V was clipped by 4 bases and J by 0 bases, with 9 bases between them. The CDR3 length is 14 residues. CDR1 and CDR2 (germline): MNHNS, SASEGT. In DNA form, the CDR3 reads TGTGCCAGCAGTGTGCAAATTATGAACACTGAAGCTTTCCTT. It specifies CASSVQIMNTEAFL.

This chain uses TRBV4-1 with TRBJ2-5; 7 nucleotides match TRBD2. The CDR3 extends over 16 amino acids. In germline, CDR1 is MGHRA, CDR2 YSYEKL. The ends lost 4 bases at V and 0 bases at J; junction bases unmatched: 8. The CDR3 reads CASSLFLGGNQETQYF. CDR3 DNA: TGCGCCAGCAGCCTCTTTTTGGGGGGGAACCAAGAGACCCAGTACTTC.

This clonotype came up a few times. This chain joins TRBV11-1 and TRBJ2-5; D gene unclear. The ends were cut back, 6 bases at V and 5 bases at J, with 19 bases in the middle. This CDR3 spans 15 amino acids. Germline CDR1 SGHAT, CDR2 FQDESV (reference sequence). CDR3 sequence (DNA): TGTGCCAGCAGGGCGAGGCGTGGCGTGGTGGAGACCCAGTACTTC. Translated: CASRARRGVVETQYF.